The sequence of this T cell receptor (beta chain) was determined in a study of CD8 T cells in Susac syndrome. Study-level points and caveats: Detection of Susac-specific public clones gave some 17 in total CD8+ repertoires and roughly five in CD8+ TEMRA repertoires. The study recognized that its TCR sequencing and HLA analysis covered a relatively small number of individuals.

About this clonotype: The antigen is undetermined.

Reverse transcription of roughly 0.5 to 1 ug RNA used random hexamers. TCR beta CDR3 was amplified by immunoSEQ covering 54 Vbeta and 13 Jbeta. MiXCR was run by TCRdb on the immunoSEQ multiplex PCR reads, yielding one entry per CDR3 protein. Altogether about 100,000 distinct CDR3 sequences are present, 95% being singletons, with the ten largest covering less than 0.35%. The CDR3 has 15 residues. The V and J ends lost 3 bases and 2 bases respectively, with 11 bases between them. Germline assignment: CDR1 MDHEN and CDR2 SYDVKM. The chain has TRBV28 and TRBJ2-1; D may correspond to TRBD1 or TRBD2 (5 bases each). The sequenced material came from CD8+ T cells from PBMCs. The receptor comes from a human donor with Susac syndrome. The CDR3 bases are TGTGCCAGCAGTTTGGGGACCGGACCCTACAATGAGCAGTTCTTC. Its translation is CASSLGTGPYNEQFF.